This TCR beta chain was documented in a study of CD8+ T cells in alopecia areata. The study, taken as a whole, reports: In scalp samples, resident alphabeta T cells of normal skin are also sequenced.

Comments on this clone: No antigen is known for it.

Germline V gene sequence: CDR1 SGHDT, CDR2 YYEEEE. The CDR3 is 11 amino acids. V shed 7 bases and J shed 5 bases, with 10 bases lying between them. cDNA prepared by RNA extraction and subsequent reverse transcription served as the template for sequencing. The repertoire was sequenced with immunoSEQ multiplex PCR; TCRdb's copy has only in-frame clones and lacks some. The sample shows hundreds of thousands of clones, about two thirds of them seen only once. The genes are TRBV5-6 and TRBJ2-7; D is unclear. The specimen was CD4+ T cells sorted from blood, collected at week 0. This TCR derives from a human donor with alopecia areata. DNA for the CDR3: TGTGCCAGCCAGTCTATCCACGAGCAGTACTTC. It encodes CASQSIHEQYF.